The clone carrying this TCR beta chain occurred many times. The antigen remains unidentified. Amplified TCR beta CDR3 regions derived from RNA transcripts. HTBI primers were used for first-round RT-PCR of the TCR CDR3. From the multiplex PCR reads, TCRdb called clonotypes with MiXCR, one entry per CDR3 protein. The table records under 300,000 distinct CDR3 sequences, 25% to 30% of them present only once. The entry originates in a study of T cells in Graves' hyperthyroidism and ophthalmopathy. Study-level points and caveats: Most clonotypes expanded in thyroid above 0.001 were likewise present in blood. Ophthalmopathy was told apart from stable hyperthyroidism by a 13 V-J model.

PBMCs were sourced from more than 7.5 ml fresh peripheral blood. Germline CDR1 SGHTA, CDR2 FQGTGA. The V end lost 2 bases, the J end lost 6 bases, and 16 bases lay between the germline ends. This CDR3 is built from 16 residues. This TCR was recovered from a man aged 40-50 years with Graves' hyperthyroidism that later progressed to Graves' ophthalmopathy. The sample comprised blood. The J gene is TRBJ2-2, the V gene TRBV7-3; D unresolved. The CDR3 coding sequence is TGTGCCAGCAGCTTACGTAACGCTAGTGTTTCCGGGGAGCTGTTTTTT. Amino acids: CASSLRNASVSGELFF.